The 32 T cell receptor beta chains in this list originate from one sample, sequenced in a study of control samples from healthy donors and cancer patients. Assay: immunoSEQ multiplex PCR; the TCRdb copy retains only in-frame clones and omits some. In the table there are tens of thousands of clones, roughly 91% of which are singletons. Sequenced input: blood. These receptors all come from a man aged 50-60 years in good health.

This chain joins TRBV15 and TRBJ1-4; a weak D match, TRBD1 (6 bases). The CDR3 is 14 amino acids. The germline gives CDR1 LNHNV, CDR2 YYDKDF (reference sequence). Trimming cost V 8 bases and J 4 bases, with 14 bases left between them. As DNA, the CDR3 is TGTGCCACCGTTCGGGGGGGCAGTAATGAAAAACTGTTTTTT. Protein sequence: CATVRGGSNEKLFF.

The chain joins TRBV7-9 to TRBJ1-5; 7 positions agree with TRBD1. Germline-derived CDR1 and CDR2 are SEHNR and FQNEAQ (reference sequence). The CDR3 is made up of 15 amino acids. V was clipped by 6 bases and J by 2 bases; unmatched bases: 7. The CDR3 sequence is CASRRGGEGNQPQHF. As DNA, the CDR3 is TGTGCCAGCAGGCGAGGGGGCGAAGGCAATCAGCCCCAGCATTTT.

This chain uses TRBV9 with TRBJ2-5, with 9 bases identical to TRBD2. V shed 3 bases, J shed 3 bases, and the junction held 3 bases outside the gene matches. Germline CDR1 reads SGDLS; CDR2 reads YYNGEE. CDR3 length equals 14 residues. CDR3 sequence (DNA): TGTGCCAGCAGCGAGCGGGGGGCCAAAGAGACCCAGTACTTC. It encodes CASSERGAKETQYF.

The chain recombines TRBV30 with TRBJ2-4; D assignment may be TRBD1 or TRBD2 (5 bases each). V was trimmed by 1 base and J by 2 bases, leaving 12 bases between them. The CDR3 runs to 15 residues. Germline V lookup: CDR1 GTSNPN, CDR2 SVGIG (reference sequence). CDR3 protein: CAWSGDQRSKNIQYF. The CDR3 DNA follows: TGTGCCTGGAGTGGGGACCAACGATCCAAAAACATTCAGTACTTC.

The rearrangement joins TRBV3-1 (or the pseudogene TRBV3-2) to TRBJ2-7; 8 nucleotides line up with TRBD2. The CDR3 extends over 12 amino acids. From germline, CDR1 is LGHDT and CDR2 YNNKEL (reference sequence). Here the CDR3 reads CAVSGAAYEQYF. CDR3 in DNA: TGTGCGGTTAGCGGGGCGGCCTACGAGCAGTACTTC.

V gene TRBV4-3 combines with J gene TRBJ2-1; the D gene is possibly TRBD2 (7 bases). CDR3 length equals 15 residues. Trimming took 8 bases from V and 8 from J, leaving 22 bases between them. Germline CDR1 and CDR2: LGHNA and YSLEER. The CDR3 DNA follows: TGCGCCAGCTCCCCGCGCGGGGGCGGGATGTATGAGCAGTTCTTC. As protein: CASSPRGGGMYEQFF.

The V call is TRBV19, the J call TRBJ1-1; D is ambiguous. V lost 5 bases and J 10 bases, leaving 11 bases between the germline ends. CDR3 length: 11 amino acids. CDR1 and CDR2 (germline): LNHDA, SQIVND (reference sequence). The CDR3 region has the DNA TGTGCCAGTAGTGTGGACGGCGGAGCTTTCTTT. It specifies CASSVDGGAFF.

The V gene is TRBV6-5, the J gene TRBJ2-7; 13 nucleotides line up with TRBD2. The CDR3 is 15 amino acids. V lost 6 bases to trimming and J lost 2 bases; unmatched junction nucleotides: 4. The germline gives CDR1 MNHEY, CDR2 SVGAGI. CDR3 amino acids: CASSRGTSGTYEQYF. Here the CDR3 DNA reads TGTGCCAGCAGCCGCGGGACTAGCGGGACCTACGAGCAGTACTTC.

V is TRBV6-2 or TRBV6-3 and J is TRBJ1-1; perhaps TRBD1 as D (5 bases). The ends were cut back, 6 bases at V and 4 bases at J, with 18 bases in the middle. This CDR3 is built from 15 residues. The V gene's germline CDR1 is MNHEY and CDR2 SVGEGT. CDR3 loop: CASSSLGPPATEAFF. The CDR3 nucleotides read TGTGCCAGCAGCTCCCTGGGGCCCCCCGCCACTGAAGCTTTCTTT.

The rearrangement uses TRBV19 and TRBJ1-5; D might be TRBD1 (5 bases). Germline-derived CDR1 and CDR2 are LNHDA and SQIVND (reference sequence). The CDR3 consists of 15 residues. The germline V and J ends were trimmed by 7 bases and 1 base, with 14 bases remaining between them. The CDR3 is CASNPRWGSNQPQHF. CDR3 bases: TGTGCCAGTAATCCCCGATGGGGGAGCAATCAGCCCCAGCATTTT.

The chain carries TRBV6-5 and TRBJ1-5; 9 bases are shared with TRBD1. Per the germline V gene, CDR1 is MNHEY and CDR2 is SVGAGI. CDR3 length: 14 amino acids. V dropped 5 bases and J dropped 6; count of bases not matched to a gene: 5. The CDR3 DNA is TGTGCCAGCAGTCGGGACAGGGCGAGTCAGCCCCAGCATTTT. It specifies CASSRDRASQPQHF.

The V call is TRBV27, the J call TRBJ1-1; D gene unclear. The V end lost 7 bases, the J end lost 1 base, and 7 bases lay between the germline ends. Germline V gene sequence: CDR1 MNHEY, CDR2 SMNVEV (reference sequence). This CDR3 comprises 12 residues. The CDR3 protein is CASKEGNTEAFF. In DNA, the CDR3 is TGTGCCAGCAAGGAGGGGAACACTGAAGCTTTCTTT.

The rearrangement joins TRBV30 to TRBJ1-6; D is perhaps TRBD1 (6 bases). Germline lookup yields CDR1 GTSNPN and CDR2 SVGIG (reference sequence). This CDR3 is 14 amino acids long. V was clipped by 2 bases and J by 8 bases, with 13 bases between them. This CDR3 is CAWSFQGLDSPLHF. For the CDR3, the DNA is TGTGCCTGGAGTTTCCAGGGGCTGGATTCACCCCTCCACTTT.

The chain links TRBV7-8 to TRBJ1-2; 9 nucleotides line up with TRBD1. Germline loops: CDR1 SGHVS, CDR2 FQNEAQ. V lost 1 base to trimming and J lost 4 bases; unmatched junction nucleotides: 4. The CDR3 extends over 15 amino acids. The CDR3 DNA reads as TGTGCCAGCAGCTTAGGGGACAGGGTTTCCTATGGCTACACCTTC. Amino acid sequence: CASSLGDRVSYGYTF.

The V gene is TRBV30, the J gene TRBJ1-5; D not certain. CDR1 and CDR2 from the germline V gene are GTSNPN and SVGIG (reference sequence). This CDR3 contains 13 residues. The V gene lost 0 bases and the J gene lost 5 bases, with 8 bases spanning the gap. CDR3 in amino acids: CAWSVKAHQPQHF. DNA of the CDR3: TGTGCCTGGAGTGTAAAGGCCCATCAGCCCCAGCATTTT.

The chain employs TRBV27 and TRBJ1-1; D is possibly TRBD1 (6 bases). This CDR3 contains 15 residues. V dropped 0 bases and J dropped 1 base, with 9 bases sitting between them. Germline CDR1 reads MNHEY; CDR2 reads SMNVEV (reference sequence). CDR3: CASSLSGGTNTEAFF. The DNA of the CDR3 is TGTGCCAGCAGTTTATCAGGGGGGACGAACACTGAAGCTTTCTTT.

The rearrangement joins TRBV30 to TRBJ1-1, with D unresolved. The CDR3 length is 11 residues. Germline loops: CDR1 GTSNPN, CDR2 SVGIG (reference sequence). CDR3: CALFWDTEAFF. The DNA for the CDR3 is TGTGCTTTATTTTGGGACACTGAAGCTTTCTTT. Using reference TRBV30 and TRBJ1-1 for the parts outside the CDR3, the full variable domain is SQTIHQWPATLVQPVGSPLSLECTVEGTSNPNLYWYRQAAGRGLQLLFYSVGIGQISSEVPQNLSASRPQDRQFILSSKKLLLSDSGFYLCALFWDTEAFFGQGTRLTVV.

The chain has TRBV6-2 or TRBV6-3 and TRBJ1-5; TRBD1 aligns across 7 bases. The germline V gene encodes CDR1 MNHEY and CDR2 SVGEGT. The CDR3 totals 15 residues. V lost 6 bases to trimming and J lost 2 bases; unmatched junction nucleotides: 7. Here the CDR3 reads CASSQGGTGNQPQHF. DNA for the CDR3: TGTGCCAGCAGCCAAGGCGGGACAGGCAATCAGCCCCAGCATTTT.

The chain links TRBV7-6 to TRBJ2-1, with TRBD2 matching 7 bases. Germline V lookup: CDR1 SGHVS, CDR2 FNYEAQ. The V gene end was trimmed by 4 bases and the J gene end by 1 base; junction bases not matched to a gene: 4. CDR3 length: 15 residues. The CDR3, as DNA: TGTGCCAGCAGCTCCTCGGGACTATCCTACAATGAGCAGTTCTTC. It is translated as CASSSSGLSYNEQFF.

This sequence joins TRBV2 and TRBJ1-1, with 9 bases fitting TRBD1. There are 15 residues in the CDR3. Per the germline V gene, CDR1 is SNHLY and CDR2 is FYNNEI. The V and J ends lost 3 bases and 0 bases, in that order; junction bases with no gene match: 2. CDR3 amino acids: CASSEDRGLNTEAFF. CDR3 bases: TGTGCCAGCAGTGAGGACAGGGGATTGAACACTGAAGCTTTCTTT.

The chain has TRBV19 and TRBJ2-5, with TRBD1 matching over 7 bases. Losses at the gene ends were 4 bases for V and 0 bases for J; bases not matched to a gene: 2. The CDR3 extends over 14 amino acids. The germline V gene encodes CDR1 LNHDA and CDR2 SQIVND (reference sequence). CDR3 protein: CASSTTGNQETQYF. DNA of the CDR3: TGTGCCAGTAGTACGACAGGGAACCAAGAGACCCAGTACTTC.

The CDR3 DNA follows: TGTGCCAGCAGCCCCGGGACAGGGGGTGCCGAGCAGTACTTC. This codes for CASSPGTGGAEQYF. The rearrangement links TRBV27 to TRBJ2-7; TRBD1 matches 11 bases. The ends lost 6 bases at V and 6 bases at J; junction bases unmatched: 7. Per germline, CDR1 MNHEY and CDR2 SMNVEV (reference sequence). The CDR3 runs to 14 residues.

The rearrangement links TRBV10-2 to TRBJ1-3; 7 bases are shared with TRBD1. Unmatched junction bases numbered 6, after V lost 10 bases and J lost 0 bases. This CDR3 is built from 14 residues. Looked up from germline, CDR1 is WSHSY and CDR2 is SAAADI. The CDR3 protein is CATLTGTSGNTIYF. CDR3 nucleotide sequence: TGCGCCACCCTGACAGGGACCTCTGGAAACACCATATATTTT.

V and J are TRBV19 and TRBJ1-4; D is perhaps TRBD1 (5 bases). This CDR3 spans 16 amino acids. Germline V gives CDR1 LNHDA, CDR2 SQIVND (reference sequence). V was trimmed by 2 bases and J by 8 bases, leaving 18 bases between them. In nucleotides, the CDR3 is TGTGCCAGTAGTATAAGGGGAGGGCAGCGGGGAGAAAAACTGTTTTTT. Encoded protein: CASSIRGGQRGEKLFF.

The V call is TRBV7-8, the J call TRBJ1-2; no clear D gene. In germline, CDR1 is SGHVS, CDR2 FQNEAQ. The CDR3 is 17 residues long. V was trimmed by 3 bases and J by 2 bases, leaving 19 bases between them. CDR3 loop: CASSLGYRDLTNYGYTF. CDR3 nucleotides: TGTGCCAGCAGCTTGGGTTACCGAGACCTAACCAACTATGGCTACACCTTC. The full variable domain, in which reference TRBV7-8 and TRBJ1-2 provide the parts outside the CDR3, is GAGVSQSPRYKVAKRGQDVALRCDPISGHVSLFWYQQALGQGPEFLTYFQNEAQLDKSGLPSDRFFAERPEGSVSTLKIQRTQQEDSAVYLCASSLGYRDLTNYGYTFGSGTRLTVV.

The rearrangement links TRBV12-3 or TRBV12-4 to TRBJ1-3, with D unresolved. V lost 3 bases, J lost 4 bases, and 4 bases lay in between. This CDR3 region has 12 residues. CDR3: CASSFEGNTIYF. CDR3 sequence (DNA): TGTGCCAGCAGTTTCGAAGGAAACACCATATATTTT.

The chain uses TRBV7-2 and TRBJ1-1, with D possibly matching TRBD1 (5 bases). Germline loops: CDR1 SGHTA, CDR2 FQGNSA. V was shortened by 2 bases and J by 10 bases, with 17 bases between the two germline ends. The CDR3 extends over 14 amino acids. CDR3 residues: CASSLRGTTEGAFF. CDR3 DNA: TGTGCCAGCAGCTTAAGGGGAACAACTGAGGGAGCTTTCTTT.

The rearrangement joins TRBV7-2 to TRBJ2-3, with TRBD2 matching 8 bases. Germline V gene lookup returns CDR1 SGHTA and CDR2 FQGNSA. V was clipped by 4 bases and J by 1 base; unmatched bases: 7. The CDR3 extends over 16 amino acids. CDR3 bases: TGTGCCAGCAGCTCCGGGGGGGGGCTGGGCACAGATACGCAGTATTTT. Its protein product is CASSSGGGLGTDTQYF.

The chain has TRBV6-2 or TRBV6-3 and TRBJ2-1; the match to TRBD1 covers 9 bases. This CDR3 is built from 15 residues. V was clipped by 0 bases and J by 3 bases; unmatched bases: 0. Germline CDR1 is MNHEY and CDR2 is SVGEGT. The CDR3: CASSYSTGGYNEQFF. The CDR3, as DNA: TGTGCCAGCAGTTACTCGACAGGGGGCTACAATGAGCAGTTCTTC.

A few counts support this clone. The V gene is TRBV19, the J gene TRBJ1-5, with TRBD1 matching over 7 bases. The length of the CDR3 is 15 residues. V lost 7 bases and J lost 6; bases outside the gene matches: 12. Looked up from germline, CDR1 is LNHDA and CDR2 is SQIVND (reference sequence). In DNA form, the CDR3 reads TGTGCCAGTAATATCGGCAGGGGGACACCTCAGCCCCAGCATTTT. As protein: CASNIGRGTPQPQHF.

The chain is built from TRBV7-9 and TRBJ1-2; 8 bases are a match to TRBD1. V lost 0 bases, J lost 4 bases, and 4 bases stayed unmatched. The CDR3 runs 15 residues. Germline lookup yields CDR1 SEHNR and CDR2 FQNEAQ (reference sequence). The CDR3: CASSLARTGSYGYTF. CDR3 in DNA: TGTGCCAGCAGCTTAGCGCGGACAGGGAGCTATGGCTACACCTTC.

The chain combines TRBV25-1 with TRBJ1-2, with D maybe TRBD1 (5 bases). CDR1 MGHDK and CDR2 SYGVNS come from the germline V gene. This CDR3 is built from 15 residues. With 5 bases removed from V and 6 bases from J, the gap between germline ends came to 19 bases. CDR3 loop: CASSQSRGPYDGYTF. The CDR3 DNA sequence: TGTGCCAGCAGTCAAAGTAGGGGACCGTATGATGGCTACACCTTC.